These T cell receptor beta chains were read from a single sample in a study of cytomegalovirus exposure and HLA in healthy donors. Generated by immunoSEQ multiplex PCR, the TCRdb table keeps only in-frame clones and is missing some. The sample includes 150,000 to 200,000 clones. The sample was PBMCs. The receptors originated from a man aged 25 to 40 in good health and CMV-seronegative. The CDR3 runs from the conserved cysteine through the conserved F or W. D genes are given only for firm matches.

j_gene | d_gene | v_gene | CDR3nt | CDR3aa
TRBJ2-4 | NA | TRBV4-3 | TGCGCCAGCAGCCAAGATGGGGCAGAGCCAGGTTGGGACATTCAGTACTTC | CASSQDGAEPGWDIQYF
TRBJ1-2 | NA | TRBV19 | TGTGCCAGTAGCCCAGGGGCCTATGGCTACACCTTC | CASSPGAYGYTF
TRBJ1-2 | NA | TRBV19 | TGTGCCAGCACCGGAGGCAAGGGCTACACCTTC | CASTGGKGYTF
TRBJ1-5 | TRBD1 | TRBV19 | TGTGCCAGTAGTATAGAGGAGTTTTGGACAGGAGGCAATCAGCCCCAGCATTTT | CASSIEEFWTGGNQPQHF
TRBJ2-4 | TRBD2 | TRBV11-3 | TGTGCCAGCAGCTTCTTGGCTAGCGGGGGTTTAAACATTCAGTACTTC | CASSFLASGGLNIQYF
TRBJ1-1 | NA | TRBV2 | TGTGCCAGCAGTATCGCAGAGAACACTGAAGCTTTCTTT | CASSIAENTEAFF
TRBJ1-2 | NA | TRBV6-6 | TGTGCCAGCTTACCCAGGCAGGGGAACGGCTACACCTTC | CASLPRQGNGYTF
TRBJ1-1 | NA | TRBV29-1 | TGCAGCGTTGACTACAGTTTGACCAAAGCTTTCTTT | CSVDYSLTKAFF
TRBJ2-6 | NA | TRBV9 | TGTGCCAGCAGCGTAGACAGGGCTGGGGCCAACGTCCTGACTTTC | CASSVDRAGANVLTF
TRBJ1-4 | TRBD1 | TRBV30 | TGTGCCTGGAGTGAGGGACAGGGGAGGAATGAAAAACTGTTTTTT | CAWSEGQGRNEKLFF
TRBJ2-2 | NA | TRBV19 | TGTGCCAGTAGTATAGGGGCAGGGGCGTTGACCGGGGAGCTGTTTTTT | CASSIGAGALTGELFF
TRBJ1-5 | NA | TRBV6-5 | TGTGCCAGCAGTTACCCGTCGGGCAATCAGCCCCAGCATTTT | CASSYPSGNQPQHF
TRBJ2-4 | TRBD2 | TRBV30 | TGTGCCTGGAGTGTAAAGGGGGCGGGGGGGCCGCTATACTTC | CAWSVKGAGGPLYF
TRBJ2-7 | NA | TRBV18 | TGTGCCAGCTCACCCGGGGGAGGGCAGGGGCCTTCCTACGAGCAGTACTTC | CASSPGGGQGPSYEQYF
TRBJ2-2 | TRBD2 | TRBV5-1 | TGCGCCAGCAGCCCTGGACTAGCGGGTAACTCGAACACCGGGGAGCTGTTTTTT | CASSPGLAGNSNTGELFF
TRBJ1-1 | TRBD1 | TRBV27 | TGTGCCAGCAAGACAGGGGTGAACACTGAAGCTTTCTTT | CASKTGVNTEAFF
TRBJ2-3 | TRBD2 | TRBV7-8 | TGTGCCAGCAGCTTACTTAGCGGGAGGCCGGGGGATACGCAGTATTTT | CASSLLSGRPGDTQYF
TRBJ1-1 | TRBD1 | TRBV30 | TGTGTAGGGGGACAGGGGGTAATGAACACTGAAGCTTTCTTT | CVGGQGVMNTEAFF
TRBJ2-1 | NA | TRBV25-1 | TGTGCCAGCAGTGAAATTGCTAGCTCCTACAATGAGCAGTTCTTC | CASSEIASSYNEQFF
TRBJ2-7 | NA | TRBV13 | TGTGCCAGCAGCTTAGGATCTCAGGGCTCCTACGAGCAGTACTTC | CASSLGSQGSYEQYF
TRBJ2-1 | NA | TRBV5-1 | TGCGCCAGCAGCTTGGGGGAGGCAATGACCTTAGATGAGCAGTTCTTC | CASSLGEAMTLDEQFF
TRBJ1-1 | NA | TRBV5-1 | TGCGCCAGCAGCTTGGGAGGAGACTCGTTGACTGAAGCTTTCTTT | CASSLGGDSLTEAFF